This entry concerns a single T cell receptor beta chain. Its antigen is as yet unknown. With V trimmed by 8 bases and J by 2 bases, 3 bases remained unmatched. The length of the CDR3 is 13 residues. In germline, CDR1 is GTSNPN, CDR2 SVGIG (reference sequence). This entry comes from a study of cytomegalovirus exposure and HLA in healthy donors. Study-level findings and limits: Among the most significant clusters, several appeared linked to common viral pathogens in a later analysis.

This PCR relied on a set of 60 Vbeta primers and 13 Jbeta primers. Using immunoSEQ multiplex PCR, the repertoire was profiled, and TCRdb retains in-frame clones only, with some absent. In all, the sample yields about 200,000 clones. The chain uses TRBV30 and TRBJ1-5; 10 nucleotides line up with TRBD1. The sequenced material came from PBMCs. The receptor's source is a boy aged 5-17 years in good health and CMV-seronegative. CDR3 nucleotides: TGTGCCGGGGACAGGGGTGGCAATCAGCCCCAGCATTTT. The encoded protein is CAGDRGGNQPQHF.